This entry is about one TCR beta chain. The antigen remains unidentified. The entry originates in a study of T cell repertoires in cytomegalovirus infection. About the research overall: It was the public TCR beta signatures that indicated both CMV infection and matching HLA type. Findings of the study overall: CMV-specific TCR beta clonotypes restricted by HLA-C dominated the ex vivo response. Cumulative public TCR beta family frequency identified CMV carriers with the relevant HLA.

TCRdb reprocessed the reads with MiXCR, giving one entry per CDR3 protein. The sample carries over 250,000 distinct CDR3 sequences, 22% recorded once. This CDR3 has 14 residues. V was cut by 0 bases and J by 2 bases, with 9 bases left in between. Germline values: CDR1 SGDLS, CDR2 YYNGEE. This chain connects TRBV9 to TRBJ2-7, with D maybe TRBD2 (6 bases). The sequencing used cultured PBMCs, collected from culture after CMV antigen stimulation. This TCR was recovered from a human donor in good health (CMV status not recorded). Some clones in this sample may be carry-over from other donors' samples. The CDR3 loop is CASSVAAGTYEQYF. As DNA, the CDR3 is TGTGCCAGCAGCGTAGCCGCGGGGACCTACGAGCAGTACTTC.